The 11 T cell receptor beta chains below come from one sample, sequenced in a study. TCRdb passed the 5' RACE reads through MiXCR, listing each CDR3 protein once. The sample has about 46,000 distinct CDR3 sequences; roughly 30% are singletons. Specimen: naive CD4+ T cells sorted from blood. The subset denotes: naive CD4+ T cells, CD4+CD45RA+CD25-. The origin of the receptors is a female donor with breast cancer.

This clonotype was recorded a few times. The chain employs TRBV7-9 and TRBJ2-7, with D maybe TRBD2 (6 bases). From germline, CDR1 is SEHNR and CDR2 FQNEAQ (reference sequence). The V and J ends lost 4 bases and 5 bases respectively, with 12 bases between them. This CDR3 spans 13 amino acids. CDR3: CASSSGVWDEQYF. In nucleotides, the CDR3 is TGTGCCAGCAGCTCGGGAGTGTGGGACGAGCAGTACTTC.

V gene TRBV12-3 or TRBV12-4 combines with J gene TRBJ2-2, with D hard to call. The CDR3 extends over 12 amino acids. Between the trimmed V and J ends, which lost 6 bases and 3 bases, there was a span of 5 bases. As DNA, the CDR3 is TGTGCCAGCAGCCGGTACACCGGGGAGCTGTTTTTT. This translates into CASSRYTGELFF.

The rearrangement links TRBV7-9 to TRBJ2-1, with D possibly TRBD1 on 5 matching bases. V lost 3 bases and J lost 3, with 6 bases in between. Per the germline V gene, CDR1 is SEHNR and CDR2 is FQNEAQ (reference sequence). This CDR3 comprises 13 residues. This CDR3 is CASSLDIYNEQFF. For the CDR3, the DNA is TGTGCCAGCAGCTTGGACATCTACAATGAGCAGTTCTTC.

This chain uses TRBV12-3 or TRBV12-4 with TRBJ2-1; possible D gene TRBD2, 5 bases. The CDR3 consists of 14 residues. V dropped 1 base and J dropped 4 bases, with 8 bases sitting between them. This CDR3 is CASSLGGVYNEQFF. The CDR3 DNA follows: TGTGCCAGCAGTTTAGGGGGAGTTTACAATGAGCAGTTCTTC.

This clonotype qualifies as medium-sized. This chain uses TRBV28 with TRBJ1-1, with D unclear. The CDR3 sequence is 13 residues long. Germline CDR1 reads MDHEN; CDR2 reads SYDVKM. V dropped 7 bases and J dropped 1 base, with 10 bases sitting between them. CDR3 region: CASTRPQNTEAFF. The CDR3 nucleotides read TGTGCCAGCACCAGGCCTCAGAACACTGAAGCTTTCTTT.

This clonotype was counted between two and nine times. An end of the junction does not agree with germline; a read error may underlie this. The chain joins TRBV5-1 to TRBJ1-5; no clear D gene. Germline CDR1 reads SGHRS; CDR2 reads YFSETQ. This CDR3 is 14 amino acids long. CDR3 protein: CASSPGASNQLQHF. The CDR3 DNA follows: TGCGCCAGCAGCCCCGGAGCTAGCAATCAGCTCCAGCATTTT.

The chain couples TRBV28 to TRBJ2-5; a possible D gene is TRBD1 (6 bases). V lost 6 bases to trimming and J lost 2 bases, with 10 bases between them. Germline CDR1 reads MDHEN; CDR2 reads SYDVKM. CDR3 length: 13 residues. The CDR3, as DNA: TGTGCCAGCAGGTTGCAGGGGCAAGAGACCCAGTACTTC. This translates into CASRLQGQETQYF. Full variable domain (outside the CDR3, taken from reference TRBV28 and TRBJ2-5): DVKVTQSSRYLVKRTGEKVFLECVQDMDHENMFWYRQDPGLGLRLIYFSYDVKMKEKGDIPEGYSVSREKKERFSLILESASTNQTSMYLCASRLQGQETQYFGPGTRLLVL.

In this sample, this clonotype turned up a few times. The rearrangement links TRBV5-1 to TRBJ2-3; 14 positions agree with TRBD2. Trimming cost V 5 bases and J 3 bases; bases outside gene matches: 5. Per germline, CDR1 SGHRS and CDR2 YFSETQ. CDR3 length: 16 amino acids. CDR3 sequence: CASRRTSGGPTDTQYF. The DNA of the CDR3 is TGCGCCAGCAGAAGGACTAGCGGGGGGCCGACAGATACGCAGTATTTT.

This clonotype showed up many times. The chain has TRBV7-2 and TRBJ1-2; 7 nucleotides match TRBD1. CDR1 and CDR2 (germline): SGHTA, FQGNSA. The CDR3 loop spans 14 amino acids. J was trimmed by 4 bases and V by 2 bases; bases with no gene match: 4. CDR3 protein: CASSLIQGIYGYTF. Here the CDR3 DNA reads TGTGCCAGCAGCTTAATACAGGGGATCTATGGCTACACCTTC.

This clonotype showed up just a few times. The chain has TRBV5-1 and TRBJ1-1; 8 positions agree with TRBD1. The V gene end was trimmed by 0 bases and the J gene end by 7 bases; junction bases not matched to a gene: 8. The length of the CDR3 is 15 residues. The germline V gene encodes CDR1 SGHRS and CDR2 YFSETQ. The CDR3 region is CASSLATGVGFEAFF. CDR3 coding DNA: TGCGCCAGCAGCTTGGCGACAGGGGTAGGGTTTGAAGCTTTCTTT.

The sample holds many counts of this clonotype. This chain connects TRBV7-2 to TRBJ2-1; tentative D call: TRBD1 (6 bases). V dropped 3 bases and J dropped 7 bases, with 16 bases sitting between them. This CDR3 has 15 residues. Looked up from germline, CDR1 is SGHTA and CDR2 is FQGNSA. The CDR3 protein is CASSFSPGTGNEQFF. In DNA, the CDR3 is TGTGCCAGCAGCTTTTCACCGGGAACAGGGAATGAGCAGTTCTTC.